The 28 T cell receptor beta chains below were found in one sample sequenced in a study of blood T cell repertoires in COVID-19. Here immunoSEQ multiplex PCR was the method, and the copy in TCRdb shows in-frame clones only, minus some. The sample has 150,000 to 200,000 clones; around four fifths are singletons. The sequencing input was peripheral blood. These receptor sequences come from a man aged 60 to 75 with COVID-19, enrolled during active disease.

The V and J genes are TRBV7-6 and TRBJ1-1; no clear D. V shed 6 bases and J shed 3 bases, with 11 bases lying between them. The CDR3 is 13 residues long. Germline assignment: CDR1 SGHVS and CDR2 FNYEAQ. CDR3 amino acids: CASSLWGDTEAFF. DNA for the CDR3: TGTGCCAGCAGTCTTTGGGGAGACACTGAAGCTTTCTTT.

This rearrangement joins TRBV5-6 to TRBJ1-1; D perhaps matches TRBD1 (6 bases). The CDR3 is made up of 13 amino acids. Between the trimmed V and J ends, which lost 5 bases and 4 bases, there was a span of 12 bases. The V gene's germline CDR1 is SGHDT and CDR2 YYEEEE. The CDR3 bases are TGTGCCAGCAGACCGGACAGCTCCACTGAAGCTTTCTTT. Residues: CASRPDSSTEAFF.

In this sample, this clone turned up a few times. The same CDR3 is also encoded by other DNA sequences in this sample. The V and J genes are TRBV5-5 and TRBJ2-1; 7 bases are shared with TRBD2. J was trimmed by 6 bases and V by 2 bases; bases with no gene match: 2. CDR3 length: 13 amino acids. CDR1 is SGHKS, CDR2 YYEKEE, per germline (reference sequence). CDR3 sequence reads: CASSFWGGNEQFF. The CDR3 DNA reads TGTGCCAGCAGCTTCTGGGGGGGCAATGAGCAGTTCTTC.

The chain is built from TRBV5-1 and TRBJ1-2; 7 nucleotides align to TRBD1. The CDR3 extends over 16 amino acids. V shed 0 bases and J 5 bases; nucleotides not matched to a gene: 10. The V gene's germline CDR1 is SGHRS and CDR2 YFSETQ. Here the CDR3 DNA reads TGCGCCAGCAGCTTGGAGGGACAGAGTTGGGAGTATGGCTACACCTTC. Residues: CASSLEGQSWEYGYTF.

The chain links TRBV2 to TRBJ1-5; D possibly corresponds to TRBD1 (5 bases). This CDR3 has 15 amino acids. V was trimmed by 5 bases and J by 0 bases, leaving 11 bases between them. Germline assignment: CDR1 SNHLY and CDR2 FYNNEI. CDR3 in DNA: TGTGCCAGCAGTCTCGACAGCAATAGCAATCAGCCCCAGCATTTT. This encodes CASSLDSNSNQPQHF.

This chain links TRBV11-3 with TRBJ1-1, with D possibly TRBD1 on 6 matching bases. Germline lookup yields CDR1 SGHNT and CDR2 YENEEA. With 5 bases removed from V and 1 base from J, the gap between germline ends came to 11 bases. There are 14 residues in the CDR3. Written as DNA, the CDR3 is TGTGCCAGCAGCCGTCAGGGGCCGAACACTGAAGCTTTCTTT. The encoded protein is CASSRQGPNTEAFF.

The genes are TRBV5-5 and TRBJ1-3; 7 bases agree with TRBD1. Germline-derived CDR1 and CDR2 are SGHKS and YYEKEE (reference sequence). V lost 0 bases and J lost 0; bases outside the gene matches: 3. This CDR3 spans 16 amino acids. This chain's CDR3 is CASSLVHRGSGNTIYF. For the CDR3, the DNA is TGTGCCAGCAGCTTGGTCCACAGGGGCTCTGGAAACACCATATATTTT.

This clone was picked up one time. V usage is TRBV5-8 and J usage is TRBJ1-2; maybe TRBD1 (6 bases). The V gene lost 0 bases and the J gene lost 7 bases, with 13 bases spanning the gap. The germline V gene encodes CDR1 SGHTS and CDR2 YDEGEE. The CDR3 is made up of 14 amino acids. CDR3 in amino acids: CASSLVSGDGGYTF. The CDR3 DNA sequence: TGTGCCAGCAGCTTGGTGTCAGGGGATGGTGGCTACACCTTC.

The chain combines TRBV27 with TRBJ2-1; 12 bases are a match to TRBD2. V shed 3 bases and J 5 bases; nucleotides not matched to a gene: 2. This CDR3 contains 15 residues. Germline-derived CDR1 and CDR2 are MNHEY and SMNVEV (reference sequence). DNA for the CDR3: TGTGCCAGCAGTTTGTGGACTAGCGGGAACAATGAGCAGTTCTTC. Amino acid sequence: CASSLWTSGNNEQFF.

This clone has only a few counts. The chain is built from TRBV5-5 and TRBJ2-7; 7 bases match TRBD1. The CDR3 has 14 amino acids. CDR1 SGHKS and CDR2 YYEKEE come from the germline V gene (reference sequence). The junction had 5 bases not matched to a gene; V was cut back by 2 bases and J by 3 bases. The CDR3: CASSFPRDSYEQYF. The CDR3 DNA reads as TGTGCCAGCAGCTTCCCCCGGGACAGCTACGAGCAGTACTTC.

The V and J genes are TRBV7-2 and TRBJ1-5, with 8 bases matching TRBD1. V shed 5 bases and J 5 bases; nucleotides not matched to a gene: 2. This CDR3 region has 13 residues. Germline CDR1 reads SGHTA; CDR2 reads FQGNSA. The CDR3 protein is CASSLQGDQPQHF. The CDR3 nucleotides are TGTGCCAGCAGCCTACAGGGGGATCAGCCCCAGCATTTT.

The chain couples TRBV6-2 or TRBV6-3 to TRBJ2-2, with a weak D call TRBD1 (5 bases). V lost 6 bases to trimming and J lost 3 bases, with 11 bases between them. CDR1 is MNHEY, CDR2 SVGEGT, per germline. CDR3 length: 14 amino acids. The CDR3 is CASSSLGDTGELFF. DNA of the CDR3: TGTGCCAGCAGCTCGCTAGGGGACACCGGGGAGCTGTTTTTT.

The count of this clone is one. The CDR3 sequence is CASRLAGGSTGELFF. In DNA, the CDR3 is TGTGCCAGCAGGCTAGCGGGAGGGAGCACCGGGGAGCTGTTTTTT. The chain carries TRBV11-3 and TRBJ2-2, with TRBD2 identical over 12 bases. The germline V gene encodes CDR1 SGHNT and CDR2 YENEEA. The ends lost 6 bases at V and 4 bases at J; junction bases unmatched: 3. The CDR3 extends over 15 amino acids.

This CDR3 reads CASSTVPMAEAFF. Here the CDR3 DNA reads TGTGCCAGCAGTACGGTCCCAATGGCTGAAGCTTTCTTT. V usage is TRBV2 and J usage is TRBJ1-1; no definite D call. The CDR3 is 13 amino acids. Germline values: CDR1 SNHLY, CDR2 FYNNEI. The V end lost 5 bases, the J end lost 6 bases, and 13 bases lay between the germline ends.

The V gene is TRBV12-3 or TRBV12-4, the J gene TRBJ1-2, with D hard to call. Trimming took 3 bases from V and 6 from J, leaving 8 bases between them. This CDR3 is built from 12 residues. CDR3 protein: CASSFGVHGYTF. In nucleotides, the CDR3 is TGTGCCAGCAGTTTCGGGGTGCATGGCTACACCTTC.

This chain connects TRBV9 to TRBJ2-3; 10 nucleotides match TRBD1. Per the germline V gene, CDR1 is SGDLS and CDR2 is YYNGEE. Germline trimming cut 0 bases from V and 3 bases from J; bases unmatched to any gene: 10. This CDR3 has 18 amino acids. The CDR3 nucleotides are TGTGCCAGCAGCGTAGATTCGACAGGGGGCTTCATAACAGATACGCAGTATTTT. It specifies CASSVDSTGGFITDTQYF.

This clone was seen once. The chain has TRBV10-3 and TRBJ1-5; TRBD1 matches at 9 bases. The J segment lost 0 bases and the V segment lost 7 bases, leaving 7 bases of the junction unmatched. In germline, CDR1 is ENHRY, CDR2 SYGVKD. The CDR3 is made up of 16 amino acids. The CDR3 loop is CAIINTGGNSNQPQHF. The CDR3 DNA sequence: TGTGCCATCATCAATACAGGGGGCAATAGCAATCAGCCCCAGCATTTT.

The chain recombines TRBV7-9 with TRBJ1-5; D not resolved. V lost 5 bases to trimming and J lost 4 bases, with 15 bases between them. The germline gives CDR1 SEHNR, CDR2 FQNEAQ (reference sequence). The CDR3 extends over 15 amino acids. CDR3 in amino acids: CASSAGVWGNQPQHF. The CDR3 DNA reads as TGTGCCAGCAGCGCCGGGGTATGGGGAAATCAGCCCCAGCATTTT. Drawing the rest from reference TRBV7-9 and TRBJ1-5, the complete variable domain is DTGVSQNPRHKITKRGQNVTFRCDPISEHNRLYWYRQTLGQGPEFLTYFQNEAQLEKSRLLSDRFSAERPKGSFSTLEIQRTEQGDSAMYLCASSAGVWGNQPQHFGDGTRLSIL.

The chain recombines TRBV9 with TRBJ1-1, with D perhaps matching TRBD1 (6 bases). CDR1 and CDR2 (germline): SGDLS, YYNGEE. The CDR3 covers 15 residues. V was cut by 4 bases and J by 7 bases, with 20 bases left in between. In DNA form, the CDR3 reads TGTGCCAGCAGCCCAGGCTCGGAGGGAGGGGGTGAAGCTTTCTTT. Its translation: CASSPGSEGGGEAFF.

The chain couples TRBV5-6 to TRBJ1-1; D ambiguous. The germline V and J ends were trimmed by 0 bases and 1 base, with 13 bases remaining between them. Germline V lookup: CDR1 SGHDT, CDR2 YYEEEE. There are 16 residues in the CDR3. CDR3 residues: CASSLAEGRWNTEAFF. CDR3 coding DNA: TGTGCCAGCAGCTTGGCGGAGGGTCGATGGAACACTGAAGCTTTCTTT.

The gene calls are TRBV28 and TRBJ2-7; TRBD2 aligns across 13 bases. V lost 6 bases, J lost 4 bases, and 9 bases stayed unmatched. Per germline, CDR1 MDHEN and CDR2 SYDVKM. The CDR3 spans 16 residues. CDR3 protein: CASRPRLAGGIYEQYF. DNA of the CDR3: TGTGCCAGCAGACCCCGACTAGCGGGAGGTATTTACGAGCAGTACTTC.

The V and J genes are TRBV21-1 and TRBJ1-2; TRBD1 is the table's D call and was not checked against the DNA. TRBV21-1 counts as a pseudogene. The CDR3 consists of 14 residues. The CDR3: CASSKGVDRGRRAF. The CDR3 region has the DNA TGTGCCAGCAGCAAAGGGGTGGACAGGGGGAGGCGTGCCTTC.

The rearrangement uses TRBV10-3 and TRBJ2-1, with 7 bases that match TRBD2. The CDR3 has 14 residues. Per germline, CDR1 ENHRY and CDR2 SYGVKD. V lost 3 bases, J lost 6 bases, and 5 bases stayed unmatched. The CDR3 DNA reads TGTGCCATCAGTGATTTCACGGGAGGCAATGAGCAGTTCTTC. This codes for CAISDFTGGNEQFF.

The genes are TRBV29-1 and TRBJ1-5, with D possibly being TRBD1 (6 bases). The CDR3 is made up of 13 amino acids. Germline V gene sequence: CDR1 SQVTM, CDR2 ANQGSEA. Trimming shortened V by 6 bases and J by 0 bases, and 9 bases separated the two germline ends. The chain's CDR3 is CSVVDSSNQPQHF. The CDR3, as DNA: TGCAGCGTGGTGGACAGTAGCAATCAGCCCCAGCATTTT.

The V call is TRBV2, the J call TRBJ2-5, with 11 nucleotides matching TRBD2. V shed 4 bases, J shed 5 bases, and the junction held 21 bases outside the gene matches. This CDR3 has 20 residues. Germline lookup yields CDR1 SNHLY and CDR2 FYNNEI. DNA of the CDR3: TGTGCCAGCAGTGCCCTGAACAGCCTACTACTAGCGGGAGTATGGGAGACCCAGTACTTC. Protein sequence: CASSALNSLLLAGVWETQYF.

This sequence joins TRBV2 and TRBJ1-6; 10 positions agree with TRBD1. Germline lookup yields CDR1 SNHLY and CDR2 FYNNEI. With V trimmed by 1 base and J by 11 bases, 2 bases remained unmatched. The CDR3 is 14 amino acids. CDR3 DNA sequence: TGTGCCAGCAGTGAAGGACAGGGGGCCACACCCCTCCACTTT. This sequence encodes CASSEGQGATPLHF.

J is TRBJ1-5 and V is TRBV29-1; 7 bases fit TRBD1. Germline CDR1 and CDR2: SQVTM and ANQGSEA. V was clipped by 6 bases and J by 0 bases; unmatched bases: 5. The CDR3 extends over 14 amino acids. CDR3 region: CSVVQGSSNQPQHF. In DNA, the CDR3 is TGCAGCGTGGTACAGGGGTCTAGCAATCAGCCCCAGCATTTT.

This chain links TRBV3-1 (or the pseudogene TRBV3-2) with TRBJ1-1; TRBD1 matches at 7 bases. The germline gives CDR1 LGHDT, CDR2 YNNKEL (reference sequence). Germline trimming cut 4 bases from V and 8 bases from J; bases unmatched to any gene: 4. CDR3 length equals 12 residues. CDR3 residues: CASSPRTGEAFF. The CDR3 region has the DNA TGTGCCAGCAGCCCAAGGACAGGAGAAGCTTTCTTT.